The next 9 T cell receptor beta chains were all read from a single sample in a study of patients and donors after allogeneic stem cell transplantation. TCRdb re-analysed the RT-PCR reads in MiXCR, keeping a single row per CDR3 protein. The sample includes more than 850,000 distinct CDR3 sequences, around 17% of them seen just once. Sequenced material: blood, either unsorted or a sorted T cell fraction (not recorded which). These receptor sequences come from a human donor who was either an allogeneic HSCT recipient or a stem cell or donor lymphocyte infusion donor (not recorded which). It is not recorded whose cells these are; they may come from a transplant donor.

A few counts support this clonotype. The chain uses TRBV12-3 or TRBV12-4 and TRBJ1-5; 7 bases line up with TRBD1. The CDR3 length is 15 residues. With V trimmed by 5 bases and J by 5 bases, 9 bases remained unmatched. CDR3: CASSHRGWGDQPQHF. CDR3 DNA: TGTGCCAGCAGTCACAGGGGATGGGGGGATCAGCCCCAGCATTTT.

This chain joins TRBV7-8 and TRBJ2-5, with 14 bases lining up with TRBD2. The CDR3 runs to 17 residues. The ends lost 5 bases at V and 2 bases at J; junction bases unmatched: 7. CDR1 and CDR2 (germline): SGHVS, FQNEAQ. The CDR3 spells CASSRGLAGGMQETQYF. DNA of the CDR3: TGTGCCAGCAGCAGAGGACTAGCGGGAGGCATGCAAGAGACCCAGTACTTC.

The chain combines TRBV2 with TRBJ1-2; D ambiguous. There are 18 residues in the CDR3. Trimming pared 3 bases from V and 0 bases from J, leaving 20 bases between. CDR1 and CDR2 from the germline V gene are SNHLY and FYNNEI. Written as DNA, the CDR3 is TGTGCCAGCAGTGAGGTTTTCACGCGGCGCCTTTCTAACTATGGCTACACCTTC. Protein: CASSEVFTRRLSNYGYTF.

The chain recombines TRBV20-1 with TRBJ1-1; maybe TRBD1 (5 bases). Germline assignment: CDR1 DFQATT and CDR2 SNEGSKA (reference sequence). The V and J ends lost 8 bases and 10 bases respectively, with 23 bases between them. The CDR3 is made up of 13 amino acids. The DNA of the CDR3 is TGCAGTTCGCAAAAGGGACGGGCCATGGGAGCTTTCTTT. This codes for CSSQKGRAMGAFF.

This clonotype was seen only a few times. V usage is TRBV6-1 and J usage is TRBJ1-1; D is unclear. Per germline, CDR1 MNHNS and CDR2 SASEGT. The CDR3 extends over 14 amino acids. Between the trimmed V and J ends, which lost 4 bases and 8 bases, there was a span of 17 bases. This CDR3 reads CASSGTHLNYEAFF. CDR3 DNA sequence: TGTGCCAGCAGTGGAACGCACCTTAATTACGAAGCTTTCTTT.

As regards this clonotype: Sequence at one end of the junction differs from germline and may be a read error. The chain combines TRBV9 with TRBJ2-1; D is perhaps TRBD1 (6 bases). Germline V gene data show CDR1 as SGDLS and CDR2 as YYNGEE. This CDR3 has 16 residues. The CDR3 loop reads CASSVAPAGVHNKQFF. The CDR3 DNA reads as TGTGCCAGCAGCGTAGCCCCGGCAGGGGTTCACAATAAGCAGTTCTTC. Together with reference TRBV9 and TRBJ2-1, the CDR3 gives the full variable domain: DSGVTQTPKHLITATGQRVTLRCSPRSGDLSVYWYQQSLDQGLQFLIQYYNGEERAKGNILERFSAQQFPDLHSELNLSSLELGDSALYFCASSVAPAGVHNKQFFGPGTRLTVL.

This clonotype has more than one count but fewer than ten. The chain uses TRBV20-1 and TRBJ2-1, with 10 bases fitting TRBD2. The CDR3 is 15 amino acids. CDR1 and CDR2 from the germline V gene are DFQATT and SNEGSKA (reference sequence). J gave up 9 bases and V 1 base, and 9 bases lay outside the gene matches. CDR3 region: CSARGLVAGGSEQFF. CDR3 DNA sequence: TGCAGTGCTAGAGGCCTTGTAGCGGGGGGATCTGAGCAGTTCTTC.

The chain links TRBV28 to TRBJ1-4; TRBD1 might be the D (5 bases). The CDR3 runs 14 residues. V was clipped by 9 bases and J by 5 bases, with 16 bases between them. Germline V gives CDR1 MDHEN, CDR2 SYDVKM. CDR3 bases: TGTGCCAGTGAAGCCGGGGCGAGAAATGAAAAACTGTTTTTT. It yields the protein CASEAGARNEKLFF.

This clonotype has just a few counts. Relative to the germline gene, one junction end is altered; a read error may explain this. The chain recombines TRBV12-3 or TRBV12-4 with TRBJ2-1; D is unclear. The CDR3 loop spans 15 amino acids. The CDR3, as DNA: TGTGCCAGCGGTTTCCGCCAGAGCTCCTACAATAAGCAGTTCTTC. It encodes CASGFRQSSYNKQFF.